The next 25 T cell receptor beta chains were all read from a single sample in a study of blood T cell repertoires in COVID-19. Generated by immunoSEQ multiplex PCR, the TCRdb table keeps only in-frame clones and is missing some. This table holds about 230,000 clones, around four fifths found once. Sample: peripheral blood. Receptors were obtained from a woman aged 80 or over with active or convalescent COVID-19.

The chain employs TRBV7-2 and TRBJ2-1; D not resolved. CDR3 length: 15 residues. Trimming cost V 4 bases and J 9 bases, with 19 bases left between them. CDR1 is SGHTA, CDR2 FQGNSA, per germline. The CDR3 sequence: CASSSTDKGGREQFF. As DNA, the CDR3 is TGTGCCAGCAGCTCCACAGATAAAGGTGGTCGTGAGCAGTTCTTC.

The chain carries TRBV7-2 and TRBJ2-3, with 7 bases fitting TRBD2. Germline CDR1 SGHTA, CDR2 FQGNSA. This CDR3 spans 15 amino acids. V gave up 6 bases and J gave up 6 bases; unmatched junction bases: 12. In nucleotides, the CDR3 is TGTGCCAGCAGACCGAGAGTGGCGGGAGCTGATACGCAGTATTTT. Protein: CASRPRVAGADTQYF.

J is TRBJ1-1 and V is TRBV5-1, with 8 nucleotides matching TRBD1. The germline gives CDR1 SGHRS, CDR2 YFSETQ. The CDR3 loop spans 15 amino acids. V trimming: 0 bases; J trimming: 1 base; junction bases outside the gene matches: 2. Here the CDR3 reads CASSLVQGANTEAFF. CDR3 DNA: TGCGCCAGCAGCTTGGTGCAGGGGGCGAACACTGAAGCTTTCTTT.

The chain joins TRBV5-1 to TRBJ2-3; D unresolved. Germline V CDR1 and CDR2: SGHRS, YFSETQ. This CDR3 is 15 amino acids long. The V end was cut by 1 base, the J end by 0 bases, with 9 bases between. The CDR3 DNA sequence: TGCGCCAGCAGCTTGAGAGCATCGAGCACAGATACGCAGTATTTT. Translating gives CASSLRASSTDTQYF.

Within the sample, this clone is medium-sized (0.01 to 0.1%). This chain uses TRBV27 with TRBJ2-1, with 9 bases matching TRBD1. After removal of 5 bases from V and 4 bases from J, the junction contained 9 bases not matched to a gene. CDR1 and CDR2 from the germline V gene are MNHEY and SMNVEV (reference sequence). The CDR3 has 16 amino acids. CDR3 DNA: TGTGCCAGCAGTCTAATGGACAGGGGAAGTTACAATGAGCAGTTCTTC. Protein sequence: CASSLMDRGSYNEQFF.

This chain uses TRBV29-1 with TRBJ2-3, with 10 bases lining up with TRBD2. The junction had 5 bases not matched to a gene; V was cut back by 5 bases and J by 0 bases. The CDR3 is made up of 15 amino acids. Germline CDR1 reads SQVTM; CDR2 reads ANQGSEA. In DNA form, the CDR3 reads TGCAGCGTTTGGCTAGCGGGAGTTAGCACAGATACGCAGTATTTT. Amino acid sequence: CSVWLAGVSTDTQYF.

The V call is TRBV6-6, the J call TRBJ2-2, with D maybe TRBD2 (6 bases). The CDR3 contains 18 residues. V was clipped by 5 bases and J by 5 bases, with 24 bases between them. Per germline, CDR1 MNHNY and CDR2 SVGAGI (reference sequence). This chain's CDR3 is CASSLPRAGGVGTGELFF. The CDR3 DNA sequence: TGTGCCAGCAGTCTCCCCCGGGCTGGCGGGGTGGGGACCGGGGAGCTGTTTTTT.

The chain carries TRBV4-3 and TRBJ1-4; 7 bases line up with TRBD1. This CDR3 has 22 amino acids. Trimming at V came to 0 bases and at J to 0 bases, leaving 19 bases not matched to a gene. Germline loops: CDR1 LGHNA, CDR2 YSLEER. The CDR3 DNA is TGCGCCAGCAGCCAAGATCACCCCTTCAGGGGGGACGGGGATGCAACTAATGAAAAACTGTTTTTT. Its protein is CASSQDHPFRGDGDATNEKLFF.

The gene calls are TRBV6-5 and TRBJ2-1, with 9 bases that match TRBD1. The CDR3 has 15 residues. Germline V lookup: CDR1 MNHEY, CDR2 SVGAGI. J lost 6 bases, V lost 6 bases, and 9 bases had no gene match. The DNA for the CDR3 is TGTGCCAGCAGGACCCGGGACAGGGCGTTCAATGAGCAGTTCTTC. Translating it yields CASRTRDRAFNEQFF.

The chain recombines TRBV5-8 with TRBJ1-4; D gene uncertain. The CDR3 sequence is 17 residues long. V lost 1 base and J 8 bases, leaving 21 bases between the germline ends. From germline, CDR1 is SGHTS and CDR2 YDEGEE. The CDR3 region is CASSLRGNNRNREKLFF. The DNA for the CDR3 is TGTGCCAGCAGCTTGAGAGGGAACAACCGGAACCGGGAAAAACTGTTTTTT.

The genes are TRBV14 and TRBJ2-1; 9 bases agree with TRBD1. CDR1 is SGHDN and CDR2 is FVKESK in the germline V gene. CDR3 length equals 16 residues. V lost 1 base to trimming and J lost 8 bases; unmatched junction nucleotides: 9. The CDR3: CASSQVPGQGTYEQFF. In nucleotides, the CDR3 is TGTGCCAGCAGCCAAGTACCGGGACAGGGTACGTATGAGCAGTTCTTC.

The chain employs TRBV7-2 and TRBJ2-4; 10 bases are shared with TRBD1. After removal of 1 base from V and 9 bases from J, the junction contained 6 bases not matched to a gene. The CDR3 consists of 15 residues. Germline lookup yields CDR1 SGHTA and CDR2 FQGNSA. The CDR3 region has the DNA TGTGCCAGCAGCTTAGGGCGACAGGGGGCGGGCATTCAGTACTTC. Translation: CASSLGRQGAGIQYF.

The chain carries TRBV6-2 or TRBV6-3 and TRBJ2-7; 8 nucleotides align to TRBD1. The germline V gene has CDR1 MNHEY and CDR2 SVGEGT. The junction had 4 bases not matched to a gene; V was cut back by 4 bases and J by 2 bases. The CDR3 consists of 14 residues. Here the CDR3 reads CASSSWDRTYEQYF. For the CDR3, the DNA is TGTGCCAGCAGTTCTTGGGACAGGACCTACGAGCAGTACTTC.

The chain joins TRBV3-1 (or the pseudogene TRBV3-2) to TRBJ2-1; maybe TRBD1 (6 bases). Germline V gives CDR1 LGHDT, CDR2 YNNKEL (reference sequence). The CDR3 runs to 13 residues. V was clipped by 3 bases and J by 6 bases, with 9 bases between them. For the CDR3, the DNA is TGTGCCAGCAGCCATGGGGGCGGCAATGAGCAGTTCTTC. This gives the protein CASSHGGGNEQFF.

V gene TRBV6-1 combines with J gene TRBJ2-3; 8 bases are shared with TRBD2. Germline CDR1 reads MNHNS; CDR2 reads SASEGT. The CDR3 sequence is 13 residues long. After removal of 8 bases from V and 4 bases from J, the junction contained 5 bases not matched to a gene. CDR3 sequence (DNA): TGTGCCAGCTTCCTCGGGGGGGCAGATACGCAGTATTTT. It is translated as CASFLGGADTQYF.

The V gene is TRBV2, the J gene TRBJ2-3, with TRBD2 as a possible D gene (7 bases). Germline CDR1 and CDR2: SNHLY and FYNNEI. Deletions cut 6 bases from V and 6 bases from J, with 16 bases between. The CDR3 totals 14 residues. The CDR3 loop reads CASRRGASSDTQYF. CDR3 DNA: TGTGCCAGCAGACGGGGGGCTAGCAGCGATACGCAGTATTTT.

Worth noting for this clone: The germline gene is not matched at one end of the junction; a read error may be the cause. This chain uses TRBV9 with TRBJ2-2, with TRBD1 identical over 12 bases. CDR3 length: 16 residues. The germline gives CDR1 SGDLS, CDR2 YYNGEE. CDR3 DNA: TGTGCCCGCAGCACCTGGGGACAGGGGGCAATGGGGGAGCTGTTTTTT. Protein: CARSTWGQGAMGELFF.

The CDR3: CASSLIRSEQYF. CDR3 nucleotides: TGTGCCAGCAGCTTAATTCGGTCCGAGCAGTACTTC. J is TRBJ2-7 and V is TRBV7-2, with unresolved D. The CDR3 loop spans 12 amino acids. Looked up from germline, CDR1 is SGHTA and CDR2 is FQGNSA. Trimming removed 2 bases from V and 6 bases from J, with 8 bases in between.

Comments on this clone: This sample also contains other DNA sequences that code for the same CDR3. This chain uses TRBV19 with TRBJ1-3; TRBD1 is a possible D gene (5 bases). V was clipped by 3 bases and J by 1 base, with 7 bases between them. The V gene's germline CDR1 is LNHDA and CDR2 SQIVND (reference sequence). The CDR3 runs to 14 residues. CDR3 DNA: TGTGCCAGTAGTATTCGGGGGTCTGGAAACACCATATATTTT. Translation: CASSIRGSGNTIYF.

V is TRBV10-1 and J is TRBJ1-2, with D hard to call. V lost 8 bases, J lost 7 bases, and 5 bases lay in between. The CDR3 contains 9 residues. Germline CDR1 is WNHNN and CDR2 is SYGVQD (reference sequence). This CDR3 reads CASPRGYTF. The CDR3 bases are TGCGCCAGCCCCCGTGGCTACACCTTC.

The genes are TRBV28 and TRBJ1-2; D is unclear. The length of the CDR3 is 13 residues. Germline CDR1 is MDHEN and CDR2 is SYDVKM. V was cut by 5 bases and J by 8 bases, with 15 bases left in between. CDR3 sequence reads: CASSTDTRLGYTF. Written as DNA, the CDR3 is TGTGCCAGCAGTACCGATACGAGGCTAGGCTACACCTTC.

The CDR3 region is CASTIRTVQETQYF. The DNA for the CDR3 is TGTGCCAGCACTATAAGGACAGTTCAAGAGACCCAGTACTTC. The chain employs TRBV6-5 and TRBJ2-5, with a tentative D call TRBD1 (6 bases). V lost 7 bases, J lost 2 bases, and 14 bases lay in between. CDR1 and CDR2 (germline): MNHEY, SVGAGI. The CDR3 is 14 residues long.

The chain combines TRBV11-3 with TRBJ2-2; D perhaps matches TRBD1 (5 bases). Trimming cost V 8 bases and J 5 bases, with 15 bases left between them. This CDR3 has 14 residues. CDR1 is SGHNT, CDR2 YENEEA, per germline. CDR3: CASAVGVWTGELFF. CDR3 DNA: TGTGCCAGCGCGGTAGGGGTATGGACCGGGGAGCTGTTTTTT.

V usage is TRBV7-5 and J usage is TRBJ2-1; the tabulated D call, TRBD2, remains unverified against the DNA. TRBV7-5 is a pseudogene. The CDR3 totals 16 residues. The CDR3 protein is CARSSSGQSSYNEQFF. The DNA of the CDR3 is TGTGCCAGAAGCTCTAGCGGGCAGAGCTCCTACAATGAGCAGTTCTTC.

This chain connects TRBV4-3 to TRBJ1-4, with D possibly being TRBD1 (5 bases). The V and J ends lost 0 bases and 10 bases respectively, with 21 bases between them. Germline V CDR1 and CDR2: LGHNA, YSLEER. The length of the CDR3 is 17 residues. The CDR3 reads CASSQDRLGAIGRKLFF. CDR3 coding DNA: TGCGCCAGCAGCCAAGATAGGTTAGGGGCCATTGGTCGAAAACTGTTTTTT.